One sample yielded the 10 T cell receptor beta chains listed below, sequenced in a study of OX40 agonist ivuxolimab in advanced cancers. The method was immunoSEQ multiplex PCR; TCRdb's version includes in-frame clones alone and lacks a portion of them. Of 70,000 or so clones listed, 90% to 95% are singletons. Sequenced here: CD4+ or CD8+ T cells sorted from blood, sampled in a trial of the OX40 agonist ivuxolimab. The receptors derive from an adult with an advanced solid tumor such as melanoma, head and neck, liver or kidney cancer.

The chain couples TRBV25-1 to TRBJ1-2; 9 nucleotides line up with TRBD1. The CDR3 is made up of 13 amino acids. Germline V gives CDR1 MGHDK, CDR2 SYGVNS. V trimming: 4 bases; J trimming: 6 bases; junction bases outside the gene matches: 3. The CDR3 spells CASSVRDRDGYTF. Written as DNA, the CDR3 is TGTGCCAGCAGTGTCCGGGACAGGGATGGCTACACCTTC.

This clone was counted a few times. The chain couples TRBV6-5 to TRBJ1-2; 8 bases are a match to TRBD1. The germline V gene encodes CDR1 MNHEY and CDR2 SVGAGI. V dropped 5 bases and J dropped 8; count of bases not matched to a gene: 7. The CDR3 length is 13 residues. This chain's CDR3 is CASSRTGREGYTF. DNA for the CDR3: TGTGCCAGCAGTCGGACAGGGCGGGAGGGCTACACCTTC.

The CDR3 nucleotides read TGTGCCAGCAGCACCCAGACAGGGGGCGGCGAGCAGTACTTC. Translating gives CASSTQTGGGEQYF. V usage is TRBV4-2 and J usage is TRBJ2-7; 10 bases match TRBD1. Germline V lookup: CDR1 LGHNA, CDR2 YNFKEQ. The CDR3 extends over 14 amino acids. The V gene end was trimmed by 5 bases and the J gene end by 6 bases; junction bases not matched to a gene: 7.

The chain is built from TRBV6-1 and TRBJ1-5; D remains ambiguous. The CDR3 is 15 residues long. V was pared by 2 bases and J by 0 bases, with 8 bases between. Germline-derived CDR1 and CDR2 are MNHNS and SASEGT. CDR3 nucleotides: TGTGCCAGCAGTGAACTGGGTAATAGCAATCAGCCCCAGCATTTT. Amino acid sequence: CASSELGNSNQPQHF.

In this sample, this clone turned up once. The genes are TRBV27 and TRBJ1-2; a weak D match, TRBD1 (5 bases). The CDR3 consists of 13 residues. Germline CDR1 reads MNHEY; CDR2 reads SMNVEV (reference sequence). Trimming removed 6 bases at V and 9 bases at J, with 17 bases between. The CDR3 bases are TGTGCCAGCAGGAGGGACGGTATCTCTAGCTACACCTTC. The encoded protein is CASRRDGISSYTF.

This rearrangement joins TRBV18 to TRBJ2-1, with TRBD2 identical over 7 bases. CDR1 is KGHSH, CDR2 LQKENI, per germline. The trim removed 6 bases at V and 7 bases at J, leaving 15 bases unmatched. There are 16 residues in the CDR3. The CDR3 DNA is TGTGCCAGCTCCCTCAGGGACGGCGGACTAGGGAATGAGCAGTTCTTC. Encoded protein: CASSLRDGGLGNEQFF.

Note on this clone: The sample has other DNA sequences that encode this CDR3 too. The gene calls are TRBV9 and TRBJ2-7, with 10 nucleotides matching TRBD2. CDR1 SGDLS and CDR2 YYNGEE come from the germline V gene. V shed 4 bases and J 0 bases; nucleotides not matched to a gene: 1. There are 14 residues in the CDR3. CDR3 sequence: CASSPSGSSYEQYF. The DNA for the CDR3 is TGTGCCAGCAGCCCTAGCGGGAGCTCCTACGAGCAGTACTTC.

The V and J genes are TRBV6-1 and TRBJ2-1; tentative D call: TRBD2 (5 bases). Germline CDR1 and CDR2: MNHNS and SASEGT. The CDR3 has 12 residues. V lost 5 bases and J 6 bases, leaving 8 bases between the germline ends. CDR3 DNA sequence: TGTGCCAGCAGTTGGGCGGGCAATGAGCAGTTCTTC. This encodes CASSWAGNEQFF.

This sequence joins TRBV28 and TRBJ2-1, with 8 nucleotides matching TRBD1. The CDR3 is made up of 15 amino acids. Germline V lookup: CDR1 MDHEN, CDR2 SYDVKM. The V and J ends lost 4 bases and 0 bases, in that order; junction bases with no gene match: 2. The CDR3 sequence is CASSSTGGSYNEQFF. The CDR3 DNA is TGTGCCAGCAGTTCCACAGGGGGCTCCTACAATGAGCAGTTCTTC.

The chain recombines TRBV9 with TRBJ1-1; D may be TRBD1 (6 bases). Germline-derived CDR1 and CDR2 are SGDLS and YYNGEE. Trimming pared 0 bases from V and 2 bases from J, leaving 17 bases between. The CDR3 contains 17 residues. The CDR3 DNA sequence: TGTGCCAGCAGCGTAGATAGGGGGGCCGGTCTTAACACTGAAGCTTTCTTT. Its protein is CASSVDRGAGLNTEAFF.